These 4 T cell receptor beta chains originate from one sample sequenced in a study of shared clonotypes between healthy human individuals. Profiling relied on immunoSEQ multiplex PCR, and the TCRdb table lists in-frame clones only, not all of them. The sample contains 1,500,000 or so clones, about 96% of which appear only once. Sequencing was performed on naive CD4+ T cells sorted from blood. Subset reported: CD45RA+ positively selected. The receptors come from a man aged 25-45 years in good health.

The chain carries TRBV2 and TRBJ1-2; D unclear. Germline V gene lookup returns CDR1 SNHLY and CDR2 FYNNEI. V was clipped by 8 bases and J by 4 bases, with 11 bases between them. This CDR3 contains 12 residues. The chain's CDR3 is CASGEDLYGYTF. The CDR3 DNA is TGTGCCAGCGGGGAGGACCTCTATGGCTACACCTTC.

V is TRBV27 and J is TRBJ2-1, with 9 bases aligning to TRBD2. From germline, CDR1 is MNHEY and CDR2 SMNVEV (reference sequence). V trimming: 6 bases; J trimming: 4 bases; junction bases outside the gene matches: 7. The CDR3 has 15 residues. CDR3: CASSPQREEYNEQFF. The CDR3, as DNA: TGTGCCAGCAGCCCCCAGCGGGAGGAGTACAATGAGCAGTTCTTC.

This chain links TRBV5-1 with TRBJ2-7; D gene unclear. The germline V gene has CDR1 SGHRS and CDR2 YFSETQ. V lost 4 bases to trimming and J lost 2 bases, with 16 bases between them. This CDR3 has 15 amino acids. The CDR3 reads CASSPYPLAAYEQYF. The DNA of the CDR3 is TGCGCCAGCAGCCCATACCCTCTCGCAGCCTACGAGCAGTACTTC.

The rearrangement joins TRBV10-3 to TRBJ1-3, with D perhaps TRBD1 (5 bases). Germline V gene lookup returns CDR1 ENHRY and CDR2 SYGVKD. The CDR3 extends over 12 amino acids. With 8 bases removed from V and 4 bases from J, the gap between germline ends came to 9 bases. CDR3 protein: CAIEGDGNTIYF. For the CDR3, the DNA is TGTGCCATCGAAGGGGACGGAAACACCATATATTTT.